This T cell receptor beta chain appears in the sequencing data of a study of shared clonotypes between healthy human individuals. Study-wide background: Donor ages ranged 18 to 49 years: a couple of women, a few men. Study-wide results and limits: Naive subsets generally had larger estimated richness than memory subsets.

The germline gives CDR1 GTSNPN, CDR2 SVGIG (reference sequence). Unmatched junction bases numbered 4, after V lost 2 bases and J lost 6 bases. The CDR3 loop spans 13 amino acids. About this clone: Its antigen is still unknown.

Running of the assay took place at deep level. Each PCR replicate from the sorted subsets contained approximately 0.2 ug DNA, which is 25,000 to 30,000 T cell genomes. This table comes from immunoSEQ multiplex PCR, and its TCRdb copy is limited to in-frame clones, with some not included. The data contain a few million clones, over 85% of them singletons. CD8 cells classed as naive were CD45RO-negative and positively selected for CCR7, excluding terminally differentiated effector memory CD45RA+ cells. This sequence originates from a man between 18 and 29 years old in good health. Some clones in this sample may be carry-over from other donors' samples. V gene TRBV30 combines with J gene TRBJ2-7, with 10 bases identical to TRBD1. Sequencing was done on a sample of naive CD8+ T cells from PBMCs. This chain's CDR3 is CAWSRGTGVEQYF. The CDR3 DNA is TGTGCCTGGAGTAGGGGGACAGGGGTCGAGCAGTACTTC. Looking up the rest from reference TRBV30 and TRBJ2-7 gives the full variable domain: SQTIHQWPATLVQPVGSPLSLECTVEGTSNPNLYWYRQAAGRGLQLLFYSVGIGQISSEVPQNLSASRPQDRQFILSSKKLLLSDSGFYLCAWSRGTGVEQYFGPGTRLTVT.